This T cell receptor (beta chain) was identified during a study of beta chain features in type 1 diabetes. The authors reverse transcribed all of the isolated RNA, so sequencing captured expressed TCRB transcripts. The table came from immunoSEQ multiplex PCR; TCRdb's copy has only in-frame clones and leaves some out. The table records around 150,000 clones, about 7% of them present only once. This CDR3 has 13 residues. The germline gives CDR1 GTSNPN, CDR2 SVGIG (reference sequence). The ends lost 4 bases at V and 6 bases at J; junction bases unmatched: 9. One heparinised draw, averaging roughly 110 mL, was taken per donor.

The sequence came from a woman aged 25 to 39 in good health. This chain uses TRBV30 with TRBJ2-7, with 7 bases fitting TRBD1. Input material: central memory CD4+ T cells from blood. The CDR3 spells CAWNRQGSGEQYF. The CDR3 nucleotides are TGTGCCTGGAACCGACAGGGATCGGGCGAGCAGTACTTC.